These 5 T cell receptor beta chains were sequenced from one sample in a study of cytomegalovirus exposure and HLA in healthy donors (dated by TCRdb to about 2017). Library construction relied on the immunoSEQ multiplex PCR assay. The multiplex PCR relied on a mix of 60 forward primers for TCR Vbeta segments and 13 reverse primers for TCR Jbeta segments. The clones in this table, taken by TCRdb from immuneACCESS, are in-frame only. Not every clone is retained; where verified, under half of the shortfall comes from an unresolved V gene, and the cause of the rest is unknown. The sample table records 110,000 to 150,000 clones; 70% to 85% of these occur just once. Roughly 3.4% of the sample belongs to the ten largest clones. Sequenced: PBMCs. The receptors originated from a male donor in good health and CMV-seronegative.

DNA of the CDR3: TGTGCCAGCAGTGTTGGCTGGGCGCTCAATGAGCAGTTCTTC. Encoded protein: CASSVGWALNEQFF. The V and J genes are TRBV25-1 and TRBJ2-1; D gene unclear. Trimming pared 4 bases from V and 6 bases from J, leaving 13 bases between. Germline V gives CDR1 MGHDK, CDR2 SYGVNS. This CDR3 comprises 14 residues. Full variable domain (remainder filled in from reference TRBV25-1 and TRBJ2-1): EADIYQTPRYLVIGTGKKITLECSQTMGHDKMYWYQQDPGMELHLIHYSYGVNSTEKGDLSSESTVSRIRTEHFPLTLESARPSHTSQYLCASSVGWALNEQFFGPGTRLTVL.

V usage is TRBV4-2 and J usage is TRBJ1-1, with unresolved D. Germline V CDR1 and CDR2: LGHNA, YNFKEQ. Trimming took 5 bases from V and 4 from J, leaving 14 bases between them. The CDR3 extends over 14 amino acids. The CDR3, as DNA: TGTGCCAGCAGCTTGACTCGAGACTCCACTGAAGCTTTCTTT. This translates into CASSLTRDSTEAFF.

This chain uses TRBV7-2 with TRBJ2-5, with 7 bases lining up with TRBD2. Trimming took 5 bases from V and 4 from J; bases not matched to a gene: 13. The CDR3 has 16 amino acids. Germline V lookup: CDR1 SGHTA, CDR2 FQGNSA. The CDR3 is CASSHRLARVGETQYF. Written as DNA, the CDR3 is TGTGCCAGCAGCCATCGACTAGCTCGGGTGGGAGAGACCCAGTACTTC.

The chain recombines TRBV11-2 with TRBJ2-3, with D possibly being TRBD2 (5 bases). The CDR3 runs to 14 residues. Germline CDR1 SGHAT, CDR2 FQNNGV. The V end lost 5 bases, the J end lost 0 bases, and 9 bases lay between the germline ends. CDR3 DNA sequence: TGTGCCAGCAGCGCCGGACTCAGCACAGATACGCAGTATTTT. It is translated as CASSAGLSTDTQYF.

This chain uses TRBV6-8 with TRBJ2-7, with unresolved D. This CDR3 is 12 amino acids long. Germline lookup yields CDR1 MNHGY and CDR2 SAAAGT. V lost 8 bases, J lost 3 bases, and 11 bases lay in between. The CDR3 sequence: CASAQSNYEQYF. The CDR3 region has the DNA TGTGCCAGCGCCCAGTCGAACTACGAGCAGTACTTC.